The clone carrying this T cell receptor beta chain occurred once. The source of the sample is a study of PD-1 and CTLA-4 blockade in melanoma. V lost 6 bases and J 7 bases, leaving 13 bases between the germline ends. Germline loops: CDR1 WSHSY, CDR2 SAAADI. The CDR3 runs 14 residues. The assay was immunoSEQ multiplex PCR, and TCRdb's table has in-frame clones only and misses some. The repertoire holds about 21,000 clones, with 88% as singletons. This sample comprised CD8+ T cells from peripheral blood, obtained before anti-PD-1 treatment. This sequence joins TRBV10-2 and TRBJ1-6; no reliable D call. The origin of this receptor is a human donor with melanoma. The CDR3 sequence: CASSEVTRNSPLHF. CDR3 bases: TGCGCCAGCAGCGAAGTAACGAGGAATTCACCCCTCCACTTT.